The present TCR beta chain was sequenced within a study of cytomegalovirus exposure and HLA in healthy donors. Study findings and constraints: Later on, an analysis found that several of the most significant clusters appeared to be linked to common viral pathogens, which included parvovirus B19.

13 Jbeta primers and 60 Vbeta primers were used for the PCR. This table comes from immunoSEQ multiplex PCR, and its TCRdb copy is limited to in-frame clones, with some not included. The table includes 100,000 to 150,000 clones, approximately 74% detected once. These donors counted as nominally healthy when sampled, but unrecorded immune exposures were likely. In regard to this clone: Antigen: not known.

Sequencing input: PBMCs. This TCR was recovered from a male donor in good health and CMV-seronegative.

Here the CDR3 reads CASSVQGELSYEQYF. The CDR3 bases are TGTGCCAGCAGCGTTCAAGGTGAACTAAGCTACGAGCAGTACTTC. This chain joins TRBV9 and TRBJ2-7; unclear D gene. The germline CDR1 and CDR2 sequences are SGDLS and YYNGEE. The CDR3 consists of 15 residues. V was pared by 2 bases and J by 3 bases, with 15 bases between.